These 16 T cell receptor beta chains came from one sample sequenced in a study of cytomegalovirus exposure and HLA in healthy donors. The PCR ran on 60 Vbeta and 13 Jbeta primers. Measured with immunoSEQ multiplex PCR; TCRdb has only the in-frame clones, and not every one. Among roughly 150,000 clones, 75% to 85% were seen once, and the ten largest hold 1.5% to 2%. Sequencing input: PBMCs. The source is a woman under 30 in good health and CMV-seronegative.

V gene TRBV19 combines with J gene TRBJ1-5, with D possibly TRBD1 on 5 matching bases. V was shortened by 8 bases and J by 4 bases, with 15 bases between the two germline ends. The CDR3 sequence is 14 residues long. CDR1 is LNHDA, CDR2 SQIVND, per germline (reference sequence). In nucleotides, the CDR3 is TGTGCCAGTGAAACGGGACTTCAGAATCAGCCCCAGCATTTT. Encoded protein: CASETGLQNQPQHF. The full variable domain, in which reference TRBV19 and TRBJ1-5 provide the parts outside the CDR3, is DGGITQSPKYLFRKEGQNVTLSCEQNLNHDAMYWYRQDPGQGLRLIYYSQIVNDFQKGDIAEGYSVSREKKESFPLTVTSAQKNPTAFYLCASETGLQNQPQHFGDGTRLSIL.

The V gene is TRBV2, the J gene TRBJ1-4; D gene ambiguous. Trimming pared 5 bases from V and 2 bases from J, leaving 6 bases between. CDR1 and CDR2 (germline): SNHLY, FYNNEI. This CDR3 comprises 13 residues. The DNA of the CDR3 is TGTGCCAGCAGTTCGGGGACTAATGAAAAACTGTTTTTT. Amino acids: CASSSGTNEKLFF.

The gene calls are TRBV2 and TRBJ2-5; D is unclear. Germline loops: CDR1 SNHLY, CDR2 FYNNEI. This CDR3 contains 13 residues. V lost 7 bases to trimming and J lost 2 bases, with 11 bases between them. The CDR3 nucleotides read TGTGCCAGCACAGTCATCCGTCAAGAGACCCAGTACTTC. Amino acid sequence: CASTVIRQETQYF.

The chain recombines TRBV27 with TRBJ1-1; D remains unclear. CDR1 and CDR2 (germline): MNHEY, SMNVEV (reference sequence). Trimming took 6 bases from V and 1 from J, leaving 12 bases between them. The CDR3 covers 14 residues. The DNA of the CDR3 is TGTGCCAGCAGCGAGTTGAAACCGAACACTGAAGCTTTCTTT. This gives the protein CASSELKPNTEAFF.

The rearrangement uses TRBV6-6 and TRBJ2-1; 11 bases map to TRBD2. The germline V gene has CDR1 MNHNY and CDR2 SVGAGI (reference sequence). There are 13 residues in the CDR3. Trimming cost V 4 bases and J 10 bases; bases outside gene matches: 3. CDR3 sequence: CASSFGTSGEQFF. Written as DNA, the CDR3 is TGTGCCAGCAGTTTCGGGACTAGCGGCGAGCAGTTCTTC.

The gene calls are TRBV6-6 and TRBJ2-5; 7 bases match TRBD2. Germline values: CDR1 MNHNY, CDR2 SVGAGI (reference sequence). The V gene end was trimmed by 6 bases and the J gene end by 2 bases; junction bases not matched to a gene: 6. The CDR3 is 14 amino acids. DNA for the CDR3: TGTGCCAGCAGCGAAAGGGAGGGTCAAGAGACCCAGTACTTC. Its translation: CASSEREGQETQYF.

The genes are TRBV19 and TRBJ1-2; 10 positions agree with TRBD1. V was pared by 9 bases and J by 6 bases, with 7 bases of the junction left unmatched. The CDR3 totals 13 residues. Germline values: CDR1 LNHDA, CDR2 SQIVND (reference sequence). CDR3 sequence: CASTSGTGDGYTF. CDR3 in DNA: TGTGCCAGCACATCCGGGACAGGGGATGGCTACACCTTC.

CDR3 in amino acids: CSVESRVGYEQYF. CDR3 nucleotides: TGCAGCGTTGAATCTCGGGTCGGGTACGAGCAGTACTTC. The chain is built from TRBV29-1 and TRBJ2-7; no clear D gene. The length of the CDR3 is 13 residues. Per germline, CDR1 SQVTM and CDR2 ANQGSEA. Trimming stripped 2 bases from V and 4 bases from J, with 12 bases between.

V and J are TRBV5-1 and TRBJ1-1; D might be TRBD1 (5 bases). V was trimmed by 3 bases and J by 0 bases, leaving 15 bases between them. Germline loops: CDR1 SGHRS, CDR2 YFSETQ. The CDR3 sequence is 16 residues long. The CDR3 loop is CASSSSPGVMNTEAFF. The CDR3 DNA follows: TGCGCCAGCAGCTCCTCCCCGGGGGTCATGAACACTGAAGCTTTCTTT.

The CDR3 reads CASSLLGTSGIRTDTQYF. DNA for the CDR3: TGTGCCAGCAGTTTATTGGGGACTAGCGGGATCCGCACAGATACGCAGTATTTT. This sequence joins TRBV27 and TRBJ2-3, with 13 positions matching TRBD2. The CDR3 covers 18 residues. V shed 1 base and J 1 base; nucleotides not matched to a gene: 5. Germline CDR1 and CDR2: MNHEY and SMNVEV (reference sequence).

The gene calls are TRBV2 and TRBJ1-2, with TRBD1 identical over 9 bases. CDR3 length: 15 residues. V lost 7 bases and J lost 0; bases outside the gene matches: 6. The germline V gene has CDR1 SNHLY and CDR2 FYNNEI. The CDR3 here is CASKRTGAPNYGYTF. CDR3 nucleotides: TGTGCCAGCAAGAGGACAGGGGCGCCTAACTATGGCTACACCTTC.

This CDR3 is CSVLYSRTNQPQHF. The CDR3 DNA sequence: TGCAGCGTTCTGTACAGTAGAACGAATCAGCCCCAGCATTTT. The chain recombines TRBV29-1 with TRBJ1-5, with unresolved D. Trimming shortened V by 5 bases and J by 4 bases, and 15 bases separated the two germline ends. Germline CDR1 SQVTM, CDR2 ANQGSEA. The CDR3 totals 14 residues.

This clone was found once. The chain uses TRBV5-4 and TRBJ1-2; 9 nucleotides align to TRBD1. Germline CDR1 and CDR2: SGHNT and YYREEE (reference sequence). The ends lost 1 base at V and 8 bases at J; junction bases unmatched: 6. This CDR3 spans 14 amino acids. The CDR3 region has the DNA TGTGCCAGCAGCTTGTGGGGACAGGGTAACGGCTACACCTTC. This translates into CASSLWGQGNGYTF.

This clone was picked up one time. The chain links TRBV27 to TRBJ1-1; D is undetermined. V lost 3 bases and J lost 3, with 11 bases in between. The CDR3 is 14 residues long. Germline-derived CDR1 and CDR2 are MNHEY and SMNVEV (reference sequence). As DNA, the CDR3 is TGTGCCAGCAGTTTTGGAGGGCCGCACACTGAAGCTTTCTTT. Translated, it gives CASSFGGPHTEAFF.

The CDR3 protein is CASSDWSGQPSDEQYF. For the CDR3, the DNA is TGTGCCAGCAGTGACTGGTCTGGACAGCCTTCTGACGAGCAGTACTTC. V and J are TRBV6-4 and TRBJ2-7; TRBD1 might be the D (6 bases). Germline-derived CDR1 and CDR2 are MRHNA and SNTAGT. Trimming cost V 1 base and J 5 bases, with 18 bases left between them. There are 16 residues in the CDR3.

The genes are TRBV15 and TRBJ1-5, with 8 bases fitting TRBD1. V shed 5 bases and J 2 bases; nucleotides not matched to a gene: 14. CDR3 length: 18 residues. Germline CDR1 reads LNHNV; CDR2 reads YYDKDF (reference sequence). CDR3 protein: CATSPRRQGIIRNQPQHF. The CDR3 DNA sequence: TGTGCCACCAGCCCGAGGCGACAGGGGATAATACGCAATCAGCCCCAGCATTTT.